The clone carrying this T cell receptor (beta chain) was seen a few times. Its matching antigen is unknown. The data were obtained in a study of T cells in Graves' hyperthyroidism and ophthalmopathy. Whole-study results and caveats: Most clonotypes expanded in the thyroid (above 0.001) were also present in blood. Ophthalmopathy was identified by the model a median about 6.4 months ahead of onset.

The CDR3 runs to 14 residues. The germline CDR1 and CDR2 sequences are SGHRS and YFSETQ. V lost 0 bases to trimming and J lost 7 bases, with 14 bases between them. Researchers took RNA transcripts and amplified the TCR beta CDR3 regions from them. The primer set for the first-round RT-PCR of the TCR CDR3 was HTBI. Each CDR3 protein is one row after TCRdb ran MiXCR on the multiplex PCR reads. The sample consists of roughly 570,000 distinct CDR3 sequences, around a sixth of them appearing once. V and J are TRBV5-1 and TRBJ2-7; TRBD1 might be the D (5 bases). This clonotype was obtained from a woman aged 25 to 39 with Graves' hyperthyroidism. Sequencing was carried out using blood. The CDR3 loop is CASSLGGAVGEQYF. The DNA of the CDR3 is TGCGCCAGCAGCTTGGGGGGCGCCGTGGGAGAGCAGTACTTC.